This entry concerns a single TCR beta chain. This table comes from immunoSEQ multiplex PCR, and its TCRdb copy is limited to in-frame clones, with some not included. Among hundreds of thousands of clones, around 87% were seen once, and the ten largest hold around 1.6%. Everyone who took part was roughly 18 to 89 years old, and they came from about two dozen US areas. The sample comes from a study of blood T cell repertoires in COVID-19. The ends lost 2 bases at V and 4 bases at J; junction bases unmatched: 5. The CDR3 is 15 residues long. CDR1 is SGHRS and CDR2 is YFSETQ in the germline V gene. The TCR was taken from a woman between 50 and 59 years old who had recovered from COVID-19. Input material: PBMCs or T cells enriched from blood (not recorded which). The gene calls are TRBV5-1 and TRBJ2-2, with 7 bases aligning to TRBD1. The DNA for the CDR3 is TGCGCCAGCAGCTTCGTTGGGGACAGCACCGGGGAGCTGTTTTTT. Amino acid sequence: CASSFVGDSTGELFF. The whole variable domain, filled in from reference TRBV5-1 and TRBJ2-2, reads KAGVTQTPRYLIKTRGQQVTLSCSPISGHRSVSWYQQTPGQGLQFLFEYFSETQRNKGNFPGRFSGRQFSNSRSEMNVSTLELGDSALYLCASSFVGDSTGELFFGEGSRLTVL.